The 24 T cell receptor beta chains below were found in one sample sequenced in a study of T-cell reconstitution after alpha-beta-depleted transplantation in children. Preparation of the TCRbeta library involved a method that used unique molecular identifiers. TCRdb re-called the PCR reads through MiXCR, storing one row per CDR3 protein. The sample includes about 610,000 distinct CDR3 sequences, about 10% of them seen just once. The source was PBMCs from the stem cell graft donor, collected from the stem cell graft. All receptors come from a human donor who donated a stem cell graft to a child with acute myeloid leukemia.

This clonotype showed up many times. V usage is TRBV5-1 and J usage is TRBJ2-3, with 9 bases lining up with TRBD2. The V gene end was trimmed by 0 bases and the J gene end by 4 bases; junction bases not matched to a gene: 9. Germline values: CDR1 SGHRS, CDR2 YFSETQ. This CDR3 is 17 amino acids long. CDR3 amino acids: CASSLDPAGGRADTQYF. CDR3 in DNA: TGCGCCAGCAGCTTGGATCCAGCGGGAGGTCGCGCAGATACGCAGTATTTT.

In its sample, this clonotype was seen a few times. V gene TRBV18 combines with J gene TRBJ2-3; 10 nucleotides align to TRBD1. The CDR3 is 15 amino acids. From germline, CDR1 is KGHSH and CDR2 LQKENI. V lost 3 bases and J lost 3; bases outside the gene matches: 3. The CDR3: CASSPRGQGTDTQYF. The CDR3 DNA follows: TGTGCCAGCTCACCGAGGGGACAGGGGACAGATACGCAGTATTTT.

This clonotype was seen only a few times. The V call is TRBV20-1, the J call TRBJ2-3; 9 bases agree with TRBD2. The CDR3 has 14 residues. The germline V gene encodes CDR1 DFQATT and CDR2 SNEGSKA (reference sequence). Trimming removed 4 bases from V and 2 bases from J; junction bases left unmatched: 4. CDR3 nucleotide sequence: TGCAGTGCTAATAGCGGGAGTTCCACAGATACGCAGTATTTT. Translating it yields CSANSGSSTDTQYF.

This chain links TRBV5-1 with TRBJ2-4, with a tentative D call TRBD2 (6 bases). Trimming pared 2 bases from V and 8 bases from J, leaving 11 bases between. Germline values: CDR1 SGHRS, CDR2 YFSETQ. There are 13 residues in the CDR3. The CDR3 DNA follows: TGCGCCAGCAGCTTCACGGGCGGGGACATTCAGTACTTC. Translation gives CASSFTGGDIQYF.

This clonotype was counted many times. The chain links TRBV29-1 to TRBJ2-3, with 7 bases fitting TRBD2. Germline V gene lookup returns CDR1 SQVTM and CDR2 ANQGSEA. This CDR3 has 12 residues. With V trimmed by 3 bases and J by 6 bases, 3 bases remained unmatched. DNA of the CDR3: TGCAGCGTTGAGAGGGGAGGGGATACGCAGTATTTT. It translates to CSVERGGDTQYF.

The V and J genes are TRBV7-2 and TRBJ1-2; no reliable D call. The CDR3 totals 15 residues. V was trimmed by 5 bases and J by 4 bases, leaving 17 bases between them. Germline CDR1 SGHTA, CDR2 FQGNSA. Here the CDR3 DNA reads TGTGCCAGCAGCCAGGACCTATTAGCAATCTATGGCTACACCTTC. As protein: CASSQDLLAIYGYTF.

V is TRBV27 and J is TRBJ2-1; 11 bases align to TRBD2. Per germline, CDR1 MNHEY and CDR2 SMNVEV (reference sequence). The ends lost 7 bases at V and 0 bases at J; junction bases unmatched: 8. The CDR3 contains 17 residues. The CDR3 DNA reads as TGTGCCAGCACGCAAACTAGCGGGAGAAGCTCCTACAATGAGCAGTTCTTC. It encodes CASTQTSGRSSYNEQFF.

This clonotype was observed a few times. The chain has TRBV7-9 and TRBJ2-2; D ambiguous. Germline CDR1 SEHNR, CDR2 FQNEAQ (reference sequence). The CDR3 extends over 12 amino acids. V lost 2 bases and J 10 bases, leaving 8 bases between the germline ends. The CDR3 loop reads CASSLRRPELFF. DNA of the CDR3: TGTGCCAGCAGCTTACGTCGCCCGGAGCTGTTTTTT.

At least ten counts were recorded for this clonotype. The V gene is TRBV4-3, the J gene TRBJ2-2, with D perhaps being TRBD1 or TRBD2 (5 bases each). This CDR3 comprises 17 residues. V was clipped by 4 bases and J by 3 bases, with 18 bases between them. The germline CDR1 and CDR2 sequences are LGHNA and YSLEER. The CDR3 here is CASSRGGSVGDTGELFF. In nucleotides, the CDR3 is TGCGCCAGCAGCCGCGGAGGATCGGTAGGGGACACCGGGGAGCTGTTTTTT.

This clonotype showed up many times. The CDR3 DNA follows: TGTGCCAGCAGCCACACCAGGGGAAACAATGAGCAGTTCTTC. Its translation: CASSHTRGNNEQFF. The gene calls are TRBV11-2 and TRBJ2-1; D possibly corresponds to TRBD1 (6 bases). V was trimmed by 5 bases and J by 5 bases, leaving 13 bases between them. CDR1 is SGHAT, CDR2 FQNNGV, per germline. The CDR3 covers 14 residues.

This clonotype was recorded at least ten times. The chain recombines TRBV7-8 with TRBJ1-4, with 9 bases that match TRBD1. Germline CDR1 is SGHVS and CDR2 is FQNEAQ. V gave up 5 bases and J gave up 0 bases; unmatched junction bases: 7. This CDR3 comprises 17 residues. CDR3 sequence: CASSPQGARATNEKLFF. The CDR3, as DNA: TGTGCCAGCAGCCCACAGGGGGCGAGGGCAACTAATGAAAAACTGTTTTTT.

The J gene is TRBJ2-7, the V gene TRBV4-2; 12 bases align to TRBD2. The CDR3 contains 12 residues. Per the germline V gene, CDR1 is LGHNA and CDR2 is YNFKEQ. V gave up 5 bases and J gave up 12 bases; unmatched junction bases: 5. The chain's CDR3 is CASSNTSGRLYF. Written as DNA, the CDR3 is TGTGCCAGCAGCAATACTAGCGGGAGGTTGTACTTC.

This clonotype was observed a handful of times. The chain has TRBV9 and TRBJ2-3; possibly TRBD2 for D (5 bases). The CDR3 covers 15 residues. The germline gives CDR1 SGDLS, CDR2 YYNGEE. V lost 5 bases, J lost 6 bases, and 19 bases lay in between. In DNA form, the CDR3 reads TGTGCCAGCAGTAGAGGGCCAAACCCGGCGGATACGCAGTATTTT. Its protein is CASSRGPNPADTQYF.

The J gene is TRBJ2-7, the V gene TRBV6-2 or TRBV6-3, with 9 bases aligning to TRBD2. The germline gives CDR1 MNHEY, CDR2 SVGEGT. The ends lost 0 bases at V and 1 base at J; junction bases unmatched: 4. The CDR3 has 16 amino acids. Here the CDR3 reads CASSYSRGRGSYEQYF. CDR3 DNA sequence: TGTGCCAGCAGTTACTCACGCGGGAGGGGGTCCTACGAGCAGTACTTC.

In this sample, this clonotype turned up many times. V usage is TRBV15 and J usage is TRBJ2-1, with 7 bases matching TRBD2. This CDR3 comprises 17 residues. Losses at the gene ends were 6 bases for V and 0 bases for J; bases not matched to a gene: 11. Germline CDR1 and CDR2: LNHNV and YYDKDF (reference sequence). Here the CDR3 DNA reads TGTGCCACCAGTCGTCAGCGGGAAGTCGGCTCCTACAATGAGCAGTTCTTC. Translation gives CATSRQREVGSYNEQFF.

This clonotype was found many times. The CDR3 bases are TGCGCCAGCAGCTTGGCCATAATTGGTGAGACCCAGTACTTC. Residues: CASSLAIIGETQYF. The chain uses TRBV5-1 and TRBJ2-5; D gene uncertain. The CDR3 totals 14 residues. The V and J ends lost 0 bases and 5 bases respectively, with 11 bases between them. Germline values: CDR1 SGHRS, CDR2 YFSETQ.

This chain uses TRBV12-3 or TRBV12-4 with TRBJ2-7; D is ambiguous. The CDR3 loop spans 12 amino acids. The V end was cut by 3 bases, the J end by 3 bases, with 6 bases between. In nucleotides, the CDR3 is TGTGCCAGCAGTTTGCCCGACTACGAGCAGTACTTC. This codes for CASSLPDYEQYF.

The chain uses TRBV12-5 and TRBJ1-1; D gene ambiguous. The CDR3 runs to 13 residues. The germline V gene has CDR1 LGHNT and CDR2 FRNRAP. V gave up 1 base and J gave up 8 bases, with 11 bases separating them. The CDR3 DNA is TGTGCTAGTGGTTTGGACGATCGACACGAAGCTTTCTTT. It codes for CASGLDDRHEAFF.

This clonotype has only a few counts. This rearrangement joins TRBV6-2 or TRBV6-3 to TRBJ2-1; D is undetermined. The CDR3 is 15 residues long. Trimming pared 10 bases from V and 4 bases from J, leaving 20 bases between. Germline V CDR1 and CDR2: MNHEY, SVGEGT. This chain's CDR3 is CATKPPRGAYNEQFF. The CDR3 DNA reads TGTGCCACCAAACCCCCCCGAGGCGCTTACAATGAGCAGTTCTTC.

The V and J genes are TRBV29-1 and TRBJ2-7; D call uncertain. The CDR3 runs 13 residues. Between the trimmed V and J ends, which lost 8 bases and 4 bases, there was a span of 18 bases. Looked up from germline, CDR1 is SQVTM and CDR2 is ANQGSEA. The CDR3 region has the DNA TGCAGCTTCCAACGAGTTGGCGGATACGAGCAGTACTTC. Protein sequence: CSFQRVGGYEQYF.

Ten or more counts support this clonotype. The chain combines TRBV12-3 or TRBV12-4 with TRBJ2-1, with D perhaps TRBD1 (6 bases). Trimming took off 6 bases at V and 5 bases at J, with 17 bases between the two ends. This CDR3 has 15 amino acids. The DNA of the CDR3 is TGTGCCAGCAGAGGGGCAGGGGCATTCCACAATGAGCAGTTCTTC. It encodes CASRGAGAFHNEQFF.

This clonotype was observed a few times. CDR3 region: CASTRLAGAETQYF. DNA of the CDR3: TGCGCCAGCACCCGGCTAGCGGGAGCGGAGACCCAGTACTTC. The chain joins TRBV5-1 to TRBJ2-5, with 10 positions matching TRBD2. This CDR3 has 14 residues. The ends lost 6 bases at V and 5 bases at J; junction bases unmatched: 7. CDR1 is SGHRS, CDR2 YFSETQ, per germline.

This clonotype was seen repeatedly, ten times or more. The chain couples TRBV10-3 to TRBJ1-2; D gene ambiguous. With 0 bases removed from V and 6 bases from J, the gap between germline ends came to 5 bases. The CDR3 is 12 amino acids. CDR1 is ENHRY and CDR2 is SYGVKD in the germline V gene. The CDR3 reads CAISESRDGYTF. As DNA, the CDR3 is TGTGCCATCAGTGAGTCTAGGGATGGCTACACCTTC.

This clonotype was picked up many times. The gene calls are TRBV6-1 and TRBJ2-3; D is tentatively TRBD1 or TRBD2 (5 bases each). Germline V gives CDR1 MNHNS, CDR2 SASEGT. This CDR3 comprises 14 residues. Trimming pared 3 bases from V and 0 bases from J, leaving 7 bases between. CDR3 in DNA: TGTGCCAGCAGTGACGGGGCTAGCACAGATACGCAGTATTTT. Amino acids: CASSDGASTDTQYF.